The T cell receptor (beta chain) described here comes from a study of cytomegalovirus exposure and HLA in healthy donors. TCRdb keeps only in-frame clones here, not all; method: immunoSEQ multiplex PCR. This table holds about 250,000 clones, less than 90% found once. V was pared by 1 base and J by 2 bases, with 11 bases between. In germline, CDR1 is SGDLS, CDR2 YYNGEE. The CDR3 is 15 amino acids. This clonotype originated in a man between 18 and 35 years old in good health and CMV-seropositive. This chain uses TRBV9 with TRBJ2-3, with D tentatively TRBD2 (6 bases). Sequencing was performed on PBMCs. The CDR3 region has the DNA TGTGCCAGCAGCGTACGTTCGGGGGTCACAGATACGCAGTATTTT. Residues: CASSVRSGVTDTQYF.